Following are 22 T cell receptor beta chains from one sample sequenced in a study of shared clonotypes between healthy human individuals. Measured with immunoSEQ multiplex PCR; TCRdb has only the in-frame clones, and not every one. Found here are around 2.1 million clones, 90% to 95% of them singletons; the top ten hold under 2%. As defined, naive CD8 cells were CD45RO-negative and positively selected for CCR7, with terminally differentiated effector memory CD45RA+ cells excluded. Material for sequencing was naive CD8+ T cells from PBMCs. The receptors were sampled from a man between 18 and 35 years old in good health. Some clones in this sample may be carry-over from other donors' samples.

J is TRBJ2-2 and V is TRBV4-1, with a possible D match to TRBD2 (5 bases). Germline assignment: CDR1 MGHRA and CDR2 YSYEKL. This CDR3 is built from 16 residues. The germline V and J ends were trimmed by 4 bases and 2 bases, with 14 bases remaining between them. CDR3 sequence reads: CASSLSRTHNTGELFF. The CDR3 coding sequence is TGCGCCAGCAGCCTTTCCAGGACTCATAACACCGGGGAGCTGTTTTTT.

V is TRBV15 and J is TRBJ1-4; D is undetermined. This CDR3 has 16 amino acids. V was trimmed by 4 bases and J by 3 bases, leaving 15 bases between them. Germline V gene sequence: CDR1 LNHNV, CDR2 YYDKDF (reference sequence). The CDR3 protein is CATSIYGERSNEKLFF. Here the CDR3 DNA reads TGTGCCACCAGCATCTATGGGGAGCGATCTAATGAAAAACTGTTTTTT.

The V gene is TRBV7-8, the J gene TRBJ2-1; 13 bases fit TRBD2. Germline trimming cut 8 bases from V and 6 bases from J; bases unmatched to any gene: 19. This CDR3 comprises 19 residues. The germline V gene encodes CDR1 SGHVS and CDR2 FQNEAQ. Written as DNA, the CDR3 is TGTGCCAGCCTTGTTTACAGGGGTGAAACTAGCGGGAGGGGCAATGAGCAGTTCTTC. Protein sequence: CASLVYRGETSGRGNEQFF. Full variable domain (remainder filled in from reference TRBV7-8 and TRBJ2-1): GAGVSQSPRYKVAKRGQDVALRCDPISGHVSLFWYQQALGQGPEFLTYFQNEAQLDKSGLPSDRFFAERPEGSVSTLKIQRTQQEDSAVYLCASLVYRGETSGRGNEQFFGPGTRLTVL.

V is TRBV7-3 and J is TRBJ2-1, with TRBD1 identical over 7 bases. There are 15 residues in the CDR3. CDR1 and CDR2 from the germline V gene are SGHTA and FQGTGA. The V segment lost 4 bases and the J segment 4 bases; nucleotides outside the gene matches: 7. CDR3 protein: CASSSGDSKYNEQFF. DNA for the CDR3: TGTGCCAGCAGCTCCGGGGACAGCAAGTACAATGAGCAGTTCTTC.

The gene calls are TRBV21-1 and TRBJ1-2; TRBD1 was called by the table and not checked on the DNA. TRBV21-1 is a known pseudogene. The CDR3 is 15 residues long. This CDR3 reads CASSKVAGFVYGYTF. The CDR3 DNA reads as TGTGCCAGCAGCAAAGTTGCAGGATTCGTCTATGGCTACACCTTC.

This clone has only one observation. V is TRBV27 and J is TRBJ1-2; TRBD1 aligns across 10 bases. This CDR3 spans 13 amino acids. V dropped 6 bases and J dropped 6; count of bases not matched to a gene: 4. The germline CDR1 and CDR2 sequences are MNHEY and SMNVEV (reference sequence). This CDR3 reads CASSDRGPNGYTF. The CDR3 region has the DNA TGTGCCAGCAGCGACAGGGGGCCCAATGGCTACACCTTC.

CDR3 nucleotide sequence: TGTGCCAGCAGTTCCGGCCCGGTGTCCTACAATGAGCAGTTCTTC. This translates into CASSSGPVSYNEQFF. The chain employs TRBV27 and TRBJ2-1; D ambiguous. The germline gives CDR1 MNHEY, CDR2 SMNVEV (reference sequence). The CDR3 contains 15 residues. Trimming left V 4 bases short and J 1 base short, with 11 bases between.

The J gene is TRBJ2-7, the V gene TRBV7-9, with 11 bases matching TRBD2. The CDR3 is made up of 19 amino acids. After removal of 1 base from V and 0 bases from J, the junction contained 11 bases not matched to a gene. Germline CDR1 and CDR2: SEHNR and FQNEAQ (reference sequence). The CDR3 region is CASSLVPGTSGKSSYEQYF. The CDR3 coding sequence is TGTGCCAGCAGCTTAGTCCCCGGGACTAGCGGAAAAAGCTCCTACGAGCAGTACTTC.

Points on this clone: A much larger clone is a single base away; this may be a read error. The chain combines TRBV9 with TRBJ1-1, with unresolved D. The V gene's germline CDR1 is SGDLS and CDR2 YYNGEE. V dropped 0 bases and J dropped 3 bases, with 6 bases sitting between them. The length of the CDR3 is 13 residues. The CDR3 coding sequence is TGTGCCAGCAGCGTAGGTTGGGACACTGAAGCTTTCTTT. Translating it yields CASSVGWDTEAFF. Using reference TRBV9 and TRBJ1-1 for the parts outside the CDR3, the full variable domain is DSGVTQTPKHLITATGQRVTLRCSPRSGDLSVYWYQQSLDQGLQFLIQYYNGEERAKGNILERFSAQQFPDLHSELNLSSLELGDSALYFCASSVGWDTEAFFGQGTRLTVV.

This clone was recorded only once. The rearrangement links TRBV19 to TRBJ1-4, with 8 bases aligning to TRBD1. This CDR3 comprises 15 residues. With 4 bases clipped from V and 7 bases from J, the junction kept 8 bases outside the gene matches. Germline V gives CDR1 LNHDA, CDR2 SQIVND (reference sequence). The CDR3 DNA is TGTGCCAGTAGTACCCAGGGGGCCCTTTTTGAAAAACTGTTTTTT. Encoded protein: CASSTQGALFEKLFF.

The chain couples TRBV6-5 to TRBJ1-2; tentative D call: TRBD1 (5 bases). Germline CDR1 MNHEY, CDR2 SVGAGI. V was clipped by 0 bases and J by 3 bases, with 11 bases between them. The CDR3 sequence is 15 residues long. DNA for the CDR3: TGTGCCAGCAGTTACTCGGGTAGGGGAGACTATGGCTACACCTTC. The encoded protein is CASSYSGRGDYGYTF.

The V call is TRBV10-3, the J call TRBJ2-1; 8 bases fit TRBD2. CDR1 is ENHRY, CDR2 SYGVKD, per germline. The CDR3 contains 14 residues. V trimming: 8 bases; J trimming: 2 bases; junction bases outside the gene matches: 5. CDR3 amino acids: CAISAGGAYNEQFF. The CDR3 bases are TGTGCCATCTCGGCGGGAGGAGCCTACAATGAGCAGTTCTTC.

The chain has TRBV13 and TRBJ1-1, with TRBD1 matching over 8 bases. This CDR3 spans 14 amino acids. J gave up 1 base and V 5 bases, and 3 bases lay outside the gene matches. Germline loops: CDR1 PRHDT, CDR2 FYEKMQ (reference sequence). The CDR3 protein is CASSLQGGNTEAFF. The CDR3 nucleotides read TGTGCCAGCAGCCTACAGGGGGGGAACACTGAAGCTTTCTTT.

The rearrangement joins TRBV5-6 to TRBJ2-7; D may be TRBD2 (6 bases). Trimming shortened V by 4 bases and J by 5 bases, and 16 bases separated the two germline ends. The germline V gene encodes CDR1 SGHDT and CDR2 YYEEEE. The CDR3 is made up of 14 amino acids. CDR3 nucleotides: TGTGCCAGCAGCCCGGGACTCCTTTTGCACGAGCAGTACTTC. This sequence encodes CASSPGLLLHEQYF.

The rearrangement joins TRBV27 to TRBJ2-7, with 9 bases fitting TRBD2. V lost 8 bases and J lost 6; bases outside the gene matches: 8. The length of the CDR3 is 13 residues. Germline V CDR1 and CDR2: MNHEY, SMNVEV (reference sequence). The CDR3 region is CASRGRALSEQYF. CDR3 nucleotides: TGTGCCAGCCGCGGGAGGGCCCTCTCCGAGCAGTACTTC.

This clone has a single count. This chain connects TRBV15 to TRBJ2-5; possible D gene TRBD1, 5 bases. This CDR3 has 12 amino acids. The V and J ends lost 5 bases and 5 bases respectively, with 9 bases between them. CDR1 is LNHNV, CDR2 YYDKDF, per germline (reference sequence). CDR3 loop: CATSGAGETQYF. DNA of the CDR3: TGTGCCACCAGCGGCGCAGGGGAGACCCAGTACTTC. Combining the CDR3 with reference TRBV15 and TRBJ2-5 gives the whole variable domain DAMVIQNPRYQVTQFGKPVTLSCSQTLNHNVMYWYQQKSSQAPKLLFHYYDKDFNNEADTPDNFQSRRPNTSFCFLDIRSPGLGDTAMYLCATSGAGETQYFGPGTRLLVL.

The V gene is TRBV28, the J gene TRBJ1-2; TRBD1 matches 10 bases. Germline V gives CDR1 MDHEN, CDR2 SYDVKM. With 7 bases clipped from V and 8 bases from J, the junction kept 19 bases outside the gene matches. This CDR3 is 17 amino acids long. The CDR3 is CASTRQGAPPILLGYTF. CDR3 DNA: TGTGCCAGCACCCGACAGGGGGCACCCCCCATTTTATTGGGCTACACCTTC.

The CDR3 protein is CASRGLWSGIYNEQFF. The CDR3 region has the DNA TGTGCCAGCAGGGGGCTTTGGTCGGGTATTTACAATGAGCAGTTCTTC. The chain recombines TRBV27 with TRBJ2-1; possibly TRBD1 for D (5 bases). The germline V gene has CDR1 MNHEY and CDR2 SMNVEV (reference sequence). The CDR3 is 16 amino acids. Trimming removed 6 bases from V and 4 bases from J, with 19 bases in between.

The J gene is TRBJ1-2, the V gene TRBV23-1; a weak D match, TRBD1 (5 bases). TRBV23-1 is sorted into the ORF group, with uncertain function. This CDR3 spans 16 amino acids. V dropped 2 bases and J dropped 6 bases, with 19 bases sitting between them. CDR3 protein: CASSQERDSGKDGYTF. The CDR3 nucleotides read TGCGCCAGCAGTCAAGAGCGAGACAGCGGAAAGGATGGCTACACCTTC.

CDR3 residues: CASSYSWELFF. In DNA, the CDR3 is TGTGCCAGCAGTTACTCGTGGGAGCTGTTTTTT. This chain links TRBV6-6 with TRBJ2-2, with D unclear. The germline V and J ends were trimmed by 0 bases and 9 bases, with 2 bases remaining between them. Germline CDR1 MNHNY, CDR2 SVGAGI (reference sequence). There are 11 residues in the CDR3.

The chain couples TRBV27 to TRBJ2-7; 9 bases match TRBD2. CDR3 length: 15 residues. The germline V gene has CDR1 MNHEY and CDR2 SMNVEV (reference sequence). V lost 2 bases, J lost 3 bases, and 5 bases stayed unmatched. The CDR3 loop reads CASSLAGGLGYEQYF. The CDR3 nucleotides are TGTGCCAGCAGTTTAGCGGGAGGGTTGGGCTACGAGCAGTACTTC.

Only one count was recorded for this clone. The chain has TRBV11-2 and TRBJ2-3; TRBD2 agrees at 13 bases. V shed 5 bases and J 10 bases; nucleotides not matched to a gene: 12. CDR1 is SGHAT, CDR2 FQNNGV, per germline. The CDR3 length is 16 residues. CDR3 loop: CASSPFTSGRAVAQYF. CDR3 in DNA: TGTGCCAGCAGCCCCTTTACTAGCGGGAGGGCCGTCGCGCAGTATTTT.